This TCR beta chain was found in a study of cytomegalovirus exposure and HLA in healthy donors. Overall study: Membership in the Caucasian-associated ancestry cluster was found for about four fifths of nearly 400 genotyped donors.

V was trimmed by 6 bases and J by 0 bases, leaving 11 bases between them. Germline CDR1 and CDR2: MNHNY and SVGAGI (reference sequence). This CDR3 has 14 residues. PCR was performed using 60 Vbeta and 13 Jbeta primers. The data were produced by immunoSEQ multiplex PCR, yet TCRdb's version contains in-frame clones alone and is incomplete. The sample contains around 180,000 clones, 80% of which appear only once. Sequencing was done on a sample of PBMCs. The TCR originated in a man aged 30 to 45 in good health and CMV-seropositive. The chain uses TRBV6-6 and TRBJ2-5, with D uncertain. The CDR3 region has the DNA TGTGCCAGCAGCTCTACTTCGGACCAAGAGACCCAGTACTTC. This codes for CASSSTSDQETQYF.